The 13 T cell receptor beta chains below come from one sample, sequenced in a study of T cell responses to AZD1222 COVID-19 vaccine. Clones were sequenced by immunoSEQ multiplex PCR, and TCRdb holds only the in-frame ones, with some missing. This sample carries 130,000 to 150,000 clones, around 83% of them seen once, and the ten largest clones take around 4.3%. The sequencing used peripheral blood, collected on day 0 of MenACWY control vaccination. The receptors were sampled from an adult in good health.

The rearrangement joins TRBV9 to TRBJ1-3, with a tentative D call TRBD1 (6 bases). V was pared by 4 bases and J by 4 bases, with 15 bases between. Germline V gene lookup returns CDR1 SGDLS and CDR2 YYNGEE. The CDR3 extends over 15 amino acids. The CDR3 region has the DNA TGTGCCAGCAGCCTCACTGGGACACTCGGAAACACCATATATTTT. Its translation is CASSLTGTLGNTIYF.

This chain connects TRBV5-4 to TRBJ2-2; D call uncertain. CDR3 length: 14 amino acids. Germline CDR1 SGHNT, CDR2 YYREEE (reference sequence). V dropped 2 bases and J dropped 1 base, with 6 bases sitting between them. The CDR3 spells CASSFVRNTGELFF. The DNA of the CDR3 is TGTGCCAGCAGCTTCGTAAGGAACACCGGGGAGCTGTTTTTT.

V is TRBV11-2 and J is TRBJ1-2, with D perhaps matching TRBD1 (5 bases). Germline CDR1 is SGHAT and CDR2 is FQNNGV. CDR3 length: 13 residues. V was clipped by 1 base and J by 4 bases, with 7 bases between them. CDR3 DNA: TGTGCCAGCAGCTTAGGGGGCAGCTATGGCTACACCTTC. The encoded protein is CASSLGGSYGYTF.

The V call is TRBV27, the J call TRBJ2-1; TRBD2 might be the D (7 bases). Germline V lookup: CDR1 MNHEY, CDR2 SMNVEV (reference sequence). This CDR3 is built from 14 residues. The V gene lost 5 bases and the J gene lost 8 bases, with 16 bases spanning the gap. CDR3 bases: TGTGCCAGCAGTCTCATGGGGGGGCTTGATGAGCAGTTCTTC. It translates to CASSLMGGLDEQFF.

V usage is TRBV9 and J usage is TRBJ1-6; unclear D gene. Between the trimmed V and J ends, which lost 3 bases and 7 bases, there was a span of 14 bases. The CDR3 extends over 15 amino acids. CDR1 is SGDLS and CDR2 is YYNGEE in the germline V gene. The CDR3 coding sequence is TGTGCCAGCAGCGCCCACAGCAATCTCAATTCACCCCTCCACTTT. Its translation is CASSAHSNLNSPLHF.

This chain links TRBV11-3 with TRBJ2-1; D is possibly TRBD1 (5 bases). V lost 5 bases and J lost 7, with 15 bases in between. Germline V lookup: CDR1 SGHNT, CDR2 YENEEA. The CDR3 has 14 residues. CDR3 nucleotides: TGTGCCAGCAGCCCCCAGGGTCACGGGAATGAGCAGTTCTTC. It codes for CASSPQGHGNEQFF.

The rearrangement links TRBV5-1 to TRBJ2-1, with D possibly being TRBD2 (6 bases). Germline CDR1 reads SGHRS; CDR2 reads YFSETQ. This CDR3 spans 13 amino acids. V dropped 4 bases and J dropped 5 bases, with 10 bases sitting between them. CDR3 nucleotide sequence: TGCGCCAGCAGCCAGGGACTCAACAATGAGCAGTTCTTC. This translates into CASSQGLNNEQFF.

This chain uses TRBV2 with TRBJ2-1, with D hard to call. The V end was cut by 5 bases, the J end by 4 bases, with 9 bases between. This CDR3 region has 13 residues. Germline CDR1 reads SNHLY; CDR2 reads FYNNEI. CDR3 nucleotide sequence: TGTGCCAGCAGTCGCCAAGGGTACAATGAGCAGTTCTTC. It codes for CASSRQGYNEQFF.

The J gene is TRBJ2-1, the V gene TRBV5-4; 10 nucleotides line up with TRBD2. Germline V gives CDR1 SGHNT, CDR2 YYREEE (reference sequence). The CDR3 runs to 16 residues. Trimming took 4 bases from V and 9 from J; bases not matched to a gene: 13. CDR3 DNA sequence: TGTGCCAGCAGCCCCCCGCCACTAGCGGGGATTCTTGAGCAGTTCTTC. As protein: CASSPPPLAGILEQFF.

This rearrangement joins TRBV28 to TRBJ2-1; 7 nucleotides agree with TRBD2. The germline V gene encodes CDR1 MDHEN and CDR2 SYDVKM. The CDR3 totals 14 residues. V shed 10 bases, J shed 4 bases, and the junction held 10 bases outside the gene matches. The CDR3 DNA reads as TGTGCCACCCGAGAGGCGGGGGAGTACAATGAGCAGTTCTTC. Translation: CATREAGEYNEQFF.

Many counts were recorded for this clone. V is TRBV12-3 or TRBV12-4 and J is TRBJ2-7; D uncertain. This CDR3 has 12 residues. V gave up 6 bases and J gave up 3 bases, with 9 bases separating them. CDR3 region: CASSPGGYEQYF. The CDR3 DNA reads TGTGCCAGCAGCCCAGGTGGCTACGAGCAGTACTTC.

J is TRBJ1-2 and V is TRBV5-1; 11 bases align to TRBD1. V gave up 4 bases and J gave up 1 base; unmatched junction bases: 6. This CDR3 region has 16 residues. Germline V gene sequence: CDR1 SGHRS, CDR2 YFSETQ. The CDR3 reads CASSLGTGGINYGYTF. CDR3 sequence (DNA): TGCGCCAGCAGCCTCGGGACAGGGGGAATTAACTATGGCTACACCTTC.

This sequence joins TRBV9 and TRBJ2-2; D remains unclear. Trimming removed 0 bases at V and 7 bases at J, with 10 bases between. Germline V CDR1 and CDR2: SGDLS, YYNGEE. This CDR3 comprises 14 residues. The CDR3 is CASSVEGQIGELFF. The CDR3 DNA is TGTGCCAGCAGCGTAGAAGGGCAAATCGGGGAGCTGTTTTTT. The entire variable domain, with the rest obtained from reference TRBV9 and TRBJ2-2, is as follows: DSGVTQTPKHLITATGQRVTLRCSPRSGDLSVYWYQQSLDQGLQFLIQYYNGEERAKGNILERFSAQQFPDLHSELNLSSLELGDSALYFCASSVEGQIGELFFGEGSRLTVL.